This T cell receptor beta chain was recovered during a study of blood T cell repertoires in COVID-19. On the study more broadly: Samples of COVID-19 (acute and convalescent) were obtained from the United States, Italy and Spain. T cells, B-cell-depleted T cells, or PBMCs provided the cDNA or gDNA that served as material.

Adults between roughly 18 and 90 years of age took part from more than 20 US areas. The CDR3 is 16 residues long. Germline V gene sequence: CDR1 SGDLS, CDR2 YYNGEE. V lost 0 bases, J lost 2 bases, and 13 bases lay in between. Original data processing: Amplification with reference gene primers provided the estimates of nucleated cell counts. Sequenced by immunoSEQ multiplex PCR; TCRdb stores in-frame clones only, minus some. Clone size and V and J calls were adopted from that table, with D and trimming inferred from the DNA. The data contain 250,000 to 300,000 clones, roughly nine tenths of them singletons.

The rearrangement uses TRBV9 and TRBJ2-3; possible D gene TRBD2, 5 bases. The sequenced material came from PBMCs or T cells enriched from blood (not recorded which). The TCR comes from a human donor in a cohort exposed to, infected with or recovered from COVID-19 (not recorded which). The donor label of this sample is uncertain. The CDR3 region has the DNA TGTGCCAGCAGCGTAGAGGCGGGTGCCCCCACAGATACGCAGTATTTT. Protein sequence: CASSVEAGAPTDTQYF.